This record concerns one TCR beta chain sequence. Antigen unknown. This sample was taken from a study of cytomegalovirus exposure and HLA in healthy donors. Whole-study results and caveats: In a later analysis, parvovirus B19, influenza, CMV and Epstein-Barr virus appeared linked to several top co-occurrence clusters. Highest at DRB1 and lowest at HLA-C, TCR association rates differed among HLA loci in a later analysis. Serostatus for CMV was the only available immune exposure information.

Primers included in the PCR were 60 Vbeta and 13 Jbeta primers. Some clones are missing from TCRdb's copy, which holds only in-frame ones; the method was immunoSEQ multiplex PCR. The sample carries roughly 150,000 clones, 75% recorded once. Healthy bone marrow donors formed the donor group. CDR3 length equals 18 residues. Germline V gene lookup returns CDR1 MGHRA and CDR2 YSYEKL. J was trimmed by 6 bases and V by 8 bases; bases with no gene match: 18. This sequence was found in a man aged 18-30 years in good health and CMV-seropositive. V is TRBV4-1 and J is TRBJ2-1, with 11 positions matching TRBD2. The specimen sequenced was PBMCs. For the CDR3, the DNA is TGCGCCAGCCGTGGTCCAGGGCCGCTAGCGGGAGGAAGCAATGAGCAGTTCTTC. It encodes CASRGPGPLAGGSNEQFF.